The present T cell receptor beta chain was sequenced within a study of T cell responses to AZD1222 COVID-19 vaccine. Study-level findings and limits: Spike-specific TCR breadth and depth both grew after two AZD1222 doses. Sampling that yielded the repertoires occurred only after the peak T cell response.

Concerning this clone itself: Its target is not known.

The CDR3 contains 15 residues. Germline V gene sequence: CDR1 SGHRS, CDR2 YFSETQ. The J segment lost 6 bases and the V segment lost 0 bases, leaving 8 bases of the junction unmatched. Using immunoSEQ multiplex PCR, the repertoire was profiled, and TCRdb retains in-frame clones only, with some absent. Of 150,000 to 200,000 clones in the sample, 87% were seen once. The material was peripheral blood, obtained on day 0 of MenACWY control vaccination. This clonotype was sampled from an adult in good health. The chain combines TRBV5-1 with TRBJ2-7; 8 nucleotides match TRBD2. The CDR3: CASSLEAGLVVEQYF. CDR3 DNA: TGCGCCAGCAGCTTGGAAGCGGGACTAGTCGTCGAGCAGTACTTC.